These T cell receptor beta chains were read from a single sample in a study of shared clonotypes between healthy human individuals. Profiled with immunoSEQ multiplex PCR; TCRdb holds only in-frame clones, not every one. Of more than 850,000 clones listed, 70% to 80% are singletons. The sequencing input was memory CD4+ T cells from PBMCs. The source is a man aged 18 to 30 in good health. Some clones in this sample may be carry-over from other donors' samples. The CDR3 runs from the conserved cysteine through the conserved F or W. The D gene is left open where the match is weak. Size tells how often a clone was seen (once, few, many) or the class of an expanded clone, and some rows leave it out.

cdr3_aa: CASSLRRTEAFF
cdr3_nt: TGTGCCAGCAGCTTACGCAGGACTGAAGCTTTCTTT
v_call: TRBV7-2
j_call: TRBJ1-1
clone_size: -
d_call: -

cdr3_aa: CASSLSEGETQYF
cdr3_nt: TGTGCCAGCAGCTTAAGCGAGGGAGAGACCCAGTACTTC
v_call: TRBV7-8
j_call: TRBJ2-5
clone_size: -
d_call: -

cdr3_aa: CASSLLPQSDNEQFF
cdr3_nt: TGTGCCAGCAGCTTGCTTCCACAGTCGGACAATGAGCAGTTCTTC
v_call: TRBV5-8
j_call: TRBJ2-1
clone_size: -
d_call: -

cdr3_aa: CASSPPGTGTEKLFF
cdr3_nt: TGTGCCAGCAGCCCACCCGGGACAGGTACCGAAAAACTGTTTTTT
v_call: TRBV7-2
j_call: TRBJ1-4
clone_size: -
d_call: TRBD1

cdr3_aa: CASSLGPEEKLFF
cdr3_nt: TGTGCCAGCAGCTTAGGTCCGGAGGAAAAACTGTTTTTT
v_call: TRBV7-9
j_call: TRBJ1-4
clone_size: few
d_call: -

cdr3_aa: CASREAGTGSYEQYF
cdr3_nt: TGTGCCAGCAGGGAAGCCGGGACAGGGTCCTACGAGCAGTACTTC
v_call: TRBV28
j_call: TRBJ2-7
clone_size: -
d_call: TRBD1

cdr3_aa: CASSPGPNYEQYF
cdr3_nt: TGTGCCAGCTCACCGGGACCGAACTACGAGCAGTACTTC
v_call: TRBV18
j_call: TRBJ2-7
clone_size: -
d_call: -

cdr3_aa: CASSPVTGDYEQYF
cdr3_nt: TGTGCCAGCTCACCAGTCACAGGGGACTACGAGCAGTACTTC
v_call: TRBV18
j_call: TRBJ2-7
clone_size: -
d_call: TRBD1

cdr3_aa: CASSKARFREASYEQYF
cdr3_nt: TGTGCCAGCAGTAAAGCCAGGTTTCGGGAGGCGTCCTACGAGCAGTACTTC
v_call: TRBV6-1
j_call: TRBJ2-7
clone_size: -
d_call: TRBD2

cdr3_aa: CASSFRDGVYNEQFF
cdr3_nt: TGTGCCAGCAGCTTCCGGGACGGAGTCTACAATGAGCAGTTCTTC
v_call: TRBV7-2
j_call: TRBJ2-1
clone_size: few
d_call: -

cdr3_aa: CATSRPDQPQHF
cdr3_nt: TGTGCCACCAGCAGGCCCGATCAGCCCCAGCATTTT
v_call: TRBV15
j_call: TRBJ1-5
clone_size: -
d_call: -

cdr3_aa: CASSILDRGRREAFF
cdr3_nt: TGTGCCAGTAGTATTCTGGACAGGGGCCGCCGGGAAGCTTTCTTT
v_call: TRBV19
j_call: TRBJ1-1
clone_size: -
d_call: TRBD1

cdr3_aa: CASREYGGELFF
cdr3_nt: TGTGCCAGCAGGGAGTACGGCGGGGAGCTGTTTTTT
v_call: TRBV7-9
j_call: TRBJ2-2
clone_size: -
d_call: -

cdr3_aa: CASSLTSNSNQPQHF
cdr3_nt: TGTGCCAGCAGCTTAACTAGCAATAGCAATCAGCCCCAGCATTTT
v_call: TRBV7-2
j_call: TRBJ1-5
clone_size: -
d_call: -

cdr3_aa: CASSPYSVNTGELFF
cdr3_nt: TGTGCCAGCAGTCCCTATAGCGTGAACACCGGGGAGCTGTTTTTT
v_call: TRBV27
j_call: TRBJ2-2
clone_size: few
d_call: -

cdr3_aa: CASSLSRTSGAYNEQFF
cdr3_nt: TGTGCCAGCAGCCTCTCCCGGACTAGCGGGGCTTACAATGAGCAGTTCTTC
v_call: TRBV7-2
j_call: TRBJ2-1
clone_size: -
d_call: TRBD2

cdr3_aa: CASLRTDYGYTF
cdr3_nt: TGTGCCAGCCTCCGGACTGACTATGGCTACACCTTC
v_call: TRBV19
j_call: TRBJ1-2
clone_size: -
d_call: -

cdr3_aa: CASSAKIDDEQYF
cdr3_nt: TGCGCCAGCAGTGCAAAGATCGATGACGAGCAGTACTTC
v_call: TRBV10-1
j_call: TRBJ2-7
clone_size: -
d_call: -

cdr3_aa: CASSVSWTGSTDTQYF
cdr3_nt: TGTGCCAGCAGCGTCTCTTGGACAGGGAGCACAGATACGCAGTATTTT
v_call: TRBV9
j_call: TRBJ2-3
clone_size: -
d_call: TRBD1

cdr3_aa: CASSYEDNTEAFF
cdr3_nt: TGTGCCAGCAGTTACGAGGATAACACTGAAGCTTTCTTT
v_call: TRBV6-6
j_call: TRBJ1-1
clone_size: -
d_call: -

cdr3_aa: CASSSRGTGPQYF
cdr3_nt: TGTGCCAGCAGCTCCCGAGGGACCGGGCCCCAGTACTTC
v_call: TRBV7-2
j_call: TRBJ2-5
clone_size: -
d_call: -

cdr3_aa: CASRGGSGIYNEQFF
cdr3_nt: TGTGCCAGCAGGGGGGGTAGCGGGATTTACAATGAGCAGTTCTTC
v_call: TRBV6-5
j_call: TRBJ2-1
clone_size: -
d_call: TRBD2

cdr3_aa: CNPSGNEQFF
cdr3_nt: TGCAATCCCTCGGGCAATGAGCAGTTCTTC
v_call: TRBV20-1
j_call: TRBJ2-1
clone_size: -
d_call: -

cdr3_aa: CASSRQQGGVVTIYF
cdr3_nt: TGCGCCAGCAGCCGCCAACAGGGGGGTGTAGTCACCATATATTTT
v_call: TRBV4-3
j_call: TRBJ1-3
clone_size: -
d_call: TRBD1

cdr3_aa: CASSDHRGETQYF
cdr3_nt: TGTGCCAGCAGTGACCACAGGGGGGAGACCCAGTACTTC
v_call: TRBV2
j_call: TRBJ2-5
clone_size: -
d_call: TRBD1